Given below is one T cell receptor beta chain in context. Its target is not known. The CDR3 covers 12 residues. The V gene's germline CDR1 is SGHVT and CDR2 SQSDAQ. V shed 5 bases and J shed 5 bases, with 7 bases lying between them. The data were taken from a study of CD8+CD57+ T cells in acquired aplastic anemia. The study's findings and limits: Between patients and controls, roughly 29 CD8+ CDR3 sequences were found in common. In CD8+ cells, Simpson's diversity showed no significant difference between patients and controls.

Investigators profiled TCR beta VDJ and CDR3 from genomic DNA template. Each CDR3 protein is one row after TCRdb ran MiXCR on the reads. The sample records 150,000 to 200,000 distinct CDR3 sequences, 55% to 80% being singletons. The TCR comes from a human donor in good health. V gene TRBV7-4 combines with J gene TRBJ2-1, with no clear D. The sample taken for sequencing was sorted CD4+, CD8+, or CD8+CD57+ T cells (not recorded which) from PBMCs. The CDR3 loop is CASSRTNNEQFF. The CDR3 DNA reads as TGTGCCAGCAGCAGAACGAACAATGAGCAGTTCTTC.